A single TCR beta chain is shown here with its context. Its specific antigen is unknown. No base quality information exists; no much larger clone differs at one position. This record belongs to a study of T cell responses to AZD1222 COVID-19 vaccine (dated by TCRdb to the early 2020s). Background for the entire study: AZD1222 recipients with second doses at about 4 weeks or about 12 weeks were pooled, because spike-specific TCR depth and breadth did not differ between schedules. A total of more than 230 trial participants underwent TCR sequencing, of whom 207 had received two doses of AZD1222 and approximately 25 had received two doses of the MenACWY control vaccine. Enrollment into the trials was organized by age into subgroups of 18-55, 56-69 and 70-plus years, and those subgroups contained approximately 160, 26 and 62 TCR-sequenced participants, respectively.

The sample's time point, from its label and the paper: baseline before first vaccination. Vaccinee samples were obtained from the UK trials COV001 and COV002, which included a single-blind randomized controlled phase 2/3 trial of AZD1222 (ChAdOx1 nCoV-19) in healthy adults. For TCRbeta chain sequencing, PBMC samples were collected from trial participants at day 0 and at day 28 after the second dose. A distance of 10 bases separates the germline ends of V and J, which lose 2 bases and 6 bases respectively. CDR1 and CDR2, looked up from the germline V gene, are MNHEY and SVGAGI. There are 14 amino acids in the CDR3, from cysteine to phenylalanine inclusive. The kept DNA is CDR3 alone, 42 bases in frame from the first base. The CDR3 regions of human TCRbeta chains were analyzed by immunosequencing. Under the source paper's analysis protocol: Repertoire TCRs were checked for matches against a reference library of SARS-CoV-2-specific TCRs that had been generated using the MIRA antigen-specificity platform. Breadth meant the fraction of unique TCRs that were SARS-CoV-2-associated, whereas depth meant the fraction of total T cells that were SARS-CoV-2-associated. Using the MIRA data, each spike-specific TCR was assigned both to the spike region to which the TCR was reactive and to a CD4 or CD8 class. Log10-transformed breadth and depth values were compared by one-way ANOVA with Sidak's multiple comparisons tests. Sourced from immuneACCESS, this table was stored by TCRdb with only in-frame sequences that have V and J called. A share of the clones is absent; for the studies checked, an unresolved V gene accounts for under half, and the remainder has no known explanation. The V and J calls and the clone size are those of that table, but D and trimming were determined from the DNA. The sample yields some 120,000 clones; roughly 87% were counted once. Of the sample, 1.5% falls within the top ten clones.

The study at large found these results: No day 14 peak-response samples were available, so repertoires were characterized only after the peak T cell response. Participants were mostly white British and included more females than males, and it was suggested by the authors that clonal diversity may have been underestimated. Reportedly, close to half of the unique spike-specific TCRs recognized epitopes lying outside the regions that are mutated in the B.1.351 and B.1.1.7 variants. The vaccine-associated CD4 TCRs covered the entire spike protein, and the dominant responses fell in regions 160-218 and 743-854. Conclusions about previously exposed vaccinees were limited because only a handful of AZD1222 recipients were SARS-CoV-2 seropositive at baseline. A significant rise in spike-specific TCR breadth and depth was observed after two AZD1222 doses relative to day 0 and relative to MenACWY recipients. In the small 56-69-year group, the increase in depth fell short of significance, most likely because of low power.

The receptor was derived from an adult in good health. Sequenced material: peripheral blood, taken on day 0 of AZD1222 vaccination. This chain is built from TRBV6-5 and TRBJ2-2, and TRBD2 may be the D gene, going by 6 matching bases. The CDR3 region has the sequence CASSYRGLSGELFF. In nucleotides, the sequence is TGTGCCAGCAGTTACAGGGGACTTTCCGGGGAGCTGTTTTTT.